What follows are 7 T cell receptor beta chains derived from one specimen sequenced in a study of cytomegalovirus exposure and HLA in healthy donors. The PCR used 60 Vbeta and 13 Jbeta primers. Produced via immunoSEQ multiplex PCR; TCRdb's table is partial and in-frame only. The table includes some 60,000 clones, 75% to 85% detected once. Sequencing was done on a sample of PBMCs. The receptors stem from a male donor in good health and CMV-seronegative.

As DNA, the CDR3 is TGTGCCAGCAGGGATACTAGCGGGGGGGCGACAGATACGCAGTATTTT. It yields the protein CASRDTSGGATDTQYF. The rearrangement links TRBV11-2 to TRBJ2-3, with 13 bases matching TRBD2. The CDR3 consists of 16 residues. Germline CDR1 SGHAT, CDR2 FQNNGV. Germline trimming cut 6 bases from V and 3 bases from J; bases unmatched to any gene: 6.

The V gene is TRBV7-2, the J gene TRBJ1-1, with 8 bases fitting TRBD1. The germline CDR1 and CDR2 sequences are SGHTA and FQGNSA. The CDR3 has 14 amino acids. V lost 7 bases and J lost 2; bases outside the gene matches: 6. This CDR3 reads CASIPGQANTEAFF. The CDR3 nucleotides are TGTGCCAGCATCCCGGGACAGGCTAACACTGAAGCTTTCTTT.

The chain has TRBV5-1 and TRBJ2-2, with D uncertain. The germline V and J ends were trimmed by 0 bases and 1 base, with 10 bases remaining between them. This CDR3 spans 16 amino acids. Germline-derived CDR1 and CDR2 are SGHRS and YFSETQ. The CDR3 DNA is TGCGCCAGCAGCTTGGCCTGGCAGCGGAACACCGGGGAGCTGTTTTTT. It is translated as CASSLAWQRNTGELFF.

The rearrangement joins TRBV7-9 to TRBJ2-5; D may be TRBD1 (6 bases). Trimming removed 5 bases from V and 5 bases from J, with 15 bases in between. CDR1 and CDR2 from the germline V gene are SEHNR and FQNEAQ (reference sequence). The CDR3 is 14 residues long. The CDR3 DNA reads TGTGCCAGCAGCCCGAGCTGGGGGCGGGAGACCCAGTACTTC. It codes for CASSPSWGRETQYF.

CDR3 sequence reads: CASSGYKNTEAFF. In DNA, the CDR3 is TGTGCCAGCAGTGGGTACAAGAACACTGAAGCTTTCTTT. The J gene is TRBJ1-1, the V gene TRBV2; no definite D call. This CDR3 contains 13 residues. V was cut by 4 bases and J by 1 base, with 7 bases left in between. CDR1 is SNHLY and CDR2 is FYNNEI in the germline V gene. The full variable domain, with the rest looked up from reference TRBV2 and TRBJ1-1, is EPEVTQTPSHQVTQMGQEVILRCVPISNHLYFYWYRQILGQKVEFLVSFYNNEISEKSEIFDDQFSVERPDGSNFTLKIRSTKLEDSAMYFCASSGYKNTEAFFGQGTRLTVV.

The rearrangement joins TRBV19 to TRBJ1-5; D perhaps matches TRBD1 (5 bases). Trimming took off 4 bases at V and 0 bases at J, with 7 bases between the two ends. The CDR3 runs 14 residues. The germline gives CDR1 LNHDA, CDR2 SQIVND (reference sequence). The DNA for the CDR3 is TGTGCCAGTAGTAGACAGTTTAGCAATCAGCCCCAGCATTTT. It codes for CASSRQFSNQPQHF.

V usage is TRBV9 and J usage is TRBJ1-1, with D maybe TRBD1 (6 bases). V was shortened by 3 bases and J by 5 bases, with 8 bases between the two germline ends. Germline loops: CDR1 SGDLS, CDR2 YYNGEE. The CDR3 totals 12 residues. CDR3 in amino acids: CASSGRGTEAFF. DNA for the CDR3: TGTGCCAGCAGCGGCAGGGGAACTGAAGCTTTCTTT.